Shown below are 2 T cell receptor beta chains from a single sample sequenced in a study of T-cell memory formation after mild COVID-19. TCRdb called the 5' RACE reads again in MiXCR, with one record for every CDR3 protein. This sample has almost 550,000 distinct CDR3 sequences, with roughly 22% found just once. Specimen: PBMCs or a T cell subset sorted from them (not recorded which). Receptors originate from an adult woman who had mild COVID-19 (a few samples of this study predate the infection). Cell type and time point are not known.

This clonotype has a handful of counts. The chain couples TRBV6-6 to TRBJ1-5, with a tentative D call TRBD1 (5 bases). Trimming left V 5 bases short and J 3 bases short, with 14 bases between. The CDR3 contains 15 residues. Germline lookup yields CDR1 MNHNY and CDR2 SVGAGI (reference sequence). The DNA for the CDR3 is TGTGCCAGCAGTAATTCTCGGGACTTCAATCAGCCCCAGCATTTT. It specifies CASSNSRDFNQPQHF.

This CDR3 reads CASSAGTLAGNTEAFF. The CDR3 nucleotides are TGTGCCAGCAGTGCCGGGACACTAGCAGGGAACACTGAAGCTTTCTTT. V is TRBV6-1 and J is TRBJ1-1, with D perhaps matching TRBD1 (6 bases). This CDR3 is built from 16 residues. Per germline, CDR1 MNHNS and CDR2 SASEGT. Trimming removed 4 bases from V and 1 base from J, with 16 bases in between.